One and the same sample provided the 22 T cell receptor beta chains below, sequenced in a study of control samples from healthy donors and cancer patients. Libraries were prepared by immunoSEQ multiplex PCR; TCRdb keeps only in-frame clonotypes and omits some of them. The table lists 130,000 to 150,000 clones, 89% of them singletons. Material: blood. The origin of the receptors is a man under 40 in good health.

The chain has TRBV6-6 and TRBJ2-3; TRBD1 agrees at 8 bases. The V segment lost 2 bases and the J segment 2 bases; nucleotides outside the gene matches: 3. Germline V gene sequence: CDR1 MNHNY, CDR2 SVGAGI (reference sequence). This CDR3 spans 15 amino acids. In DNA, the CDR3 is TGTGCCAGCAGTTACGGGACAGGATACACAGATACGCAGTATTTT. Amino acid sequence: CASSYGTGYTDTQYF.

The gene calls are TRBV10-3 and TRBJ2-1; possibly TRBD2 for D (6 bases). This CDR3 is built from 12 residues. The germline V gene has CDR1 ENHRY and CDR2 SYGVKD. For the CDR3, the DNA is TGTAGTTCGGGGGACTCCTACAATGAGCAGTTCTTC. Translating it yields CSSGDSYNEQFF.

The chain employs TRBV3-1 (or the pseudogene TRBV3-2) and TRBJ2-7; 8 bases line up with TRBD1. The CDR3 is made up of 14 amino acids. CDR1 LGHDT and CDR2 YNNKEL come from the germline V gene (reference sequence). V trimming: 6 bases; J trimming: 2 bases; junction bases outside the gene matches: 6. The CDR3 loop is CASSPRQGTYEQYF. DNA of the CDR3: TGTGCCAGCAGTCCGAGACAGGGGACCTACGAGCAGTACTTC.

V is TRBV12-5 and J is TRBJ1-1; D call uncertain. The ends were cut back, 1 base at V and 4 bases at J, with 7 bases in the middle. The germline V gene has CDR1 LGHNT and CDR2 FRNRAP. The CDR3 loop spans 13 amino acids. The DNA of the CDR3 is TGTGCTAGTGGTTTGGACTCTTTCACTGAAGCTTTCTTT. It codes for CASGLDSFTEAFF.

The chain joins TRBV6-5 to TRBJ1-2, with D possibly matching TRBD1 (5 bases). Per the germline V gene, CDR1 is MNHEY and CDR2 is SVGAGI. Trimming removed 0 bases at V and 4 bases at J, with 12 bases between. The CDR3 has 15 amino acids. The CDR3 coding sequence is TGTGCCAGCAGTTACTCGAAGGGGAGGACCTATGGCTACACCTTC. Translation gives CASSYSKGRTYGYTF.

The chain joins TRBV6-5 to TRBJ1-2, with D possibly TRBD1 on 5 matching bases. Germline CDR1 MNHEY, CDR2 SVGAGI. The CDR3 totals 13 residues. V gave up 8 bases and J gave up 5 bases, with 15 bases separating them. CDR3 sequence: CASGYGREYGYTF. In nucleotides, the CDR3 is TGTGCCAGCGGCTACGGCAGGGAATATGGCTACACCTTC.

This chain links TRBV9 with TRBJ2-2; 13 bases match TRBD2. CDR3 length: 16 residues. V gave up 3 bases and J gave up 5 bases; unmatched junction bases: 4. Germline V lookup: CDR1 SGDLS, CDR2 YYNGEE. In DNA form, the CDR3 reads TGTGCCAGCAGCGCCAGACTAGCGGGGGGAACCGGGGAGCTGTTTTTT. It is translated as CASSARLAGGTGELFF.

This chain uses TRBV7-2 with TRBJ1-1; a weak D match, TRBD1 (6 bases). CDR3 length: 16 amino acids. The V gene's germline CDR1 is SGHTA and CDR2 FQGNSA. Trimming removed 5 bases at V and 4 bases at J, with 20 bases between. In nucleotides, the CDR3 is TGTGCCAGCAGCCCGAGGGGTCCGGGGGCGAGCACTGAAGCTTTCTTT. This translates into CASSPRGPGASTEAFF.

This chain joins TRBV20-1 and TRBJ1-2; possible D gene TRBD1, 5 bases. Germline CDR1 DFQATT, CDR2 SNEGSKA (reference sequence). Deletions cut 5 bases from V and 8 bases from J, with 6 bases between. The CDR3 is 9 amino acids. The DNA of the CDR3 is TGCAGTGCTGGGGGGGGCTACACCTTC. As protein: CSAGGGYTF.

This clone appeared a few times. The genes are TRBV19 and TRBJ1-2; D is perhaps TRBD1 (5 bases). V was cut by 3 bases and J by 2 bases, with 10 bases left in between. Germline V gene data show CDR1 as LNHDA and CDR2 as SQIVND (reference sequence). The CDR3 consists of 14 residues. CDR3: CASSIPAGNYGYTF. CDR3 DNA sequence: TGTGCCAGTAGTATTCCGGCAGGGAACTATGGCTACACCTTC.

The chain carries TRBV9 and TRBJ2-5; D gene uncertain. The V and J ends lost 0 bases and 3 bases respectively, with 12 bases between them. The germline V gene has CDR1 SGDLS and CDR2 YYNGEE. This CDR3 comprises 15 residues. The CDR3 region has the DNA TGTGCCAGCAGCGTAGCCCCCGGCCTGGAAGAGACCCAGTACTTC. It codes for CASSVAPGLEETQYF.

The rearrangement uses TRBV6-6 and TRBJ2-7, with TRBD1 matching 8 bases. The CDR3 spans 16 residues. Germline V gene data show CDR1 as MNHNY and CDR2 as SVGAGI (reference sequence). V trimming: 9 bases; J trimming: 1 base; junction bases outside the gene matches: 14. CDR3 protein: CARPPKKQGGSYEQYF. CDR3 nucleotide sequence: TGTGCCAGACCACCTAAAAAACAGGGGGGTTCCTACGAGCAGTACTTC.

V gene TRBV15 combines with J gene TRBJ2-7; D may be TRBD1 (5 bases). Germline CDR1 is LNHNV and CDR2 is YYDKDF (reference sequence). V shed 3 bases and J shed 5 bases, with 14 bases lying between them. This CDR3 contains 14 residues. CDR3 sequence: CATSSRTQGNEQYF. The CDR3 DNA sequence: TGTGCCACCAGCAGCCGGACGCAGGGCAACGAGCAGTACTTC.

The chain combines TRBV9 with TRBJ2-7; 8 bases align to TRBD2. Per germline, CDR1 SGDLS and CDR2 YYNGEE. J was trimmed by 1 base and V by 4 bases; bases with no gene match: 10. The CDR3 is made up of 16 amino acids. As DNA, the CDR3 is TGTGCCAGCAGCCGGGGGGGATCTGCGGAATCCTACGAGCAGTACTTC. Encoded protein: CASSRGGSAESYEQYF.

The chain combines TRBV5-1 with TRBJ2-1; D could derive from TRBD1 or TRBD2 (7 bases each). Germline V CDR1 and CDR2: SGHRS, YFSETQ. Trimming shortened V by 4 bases and J by 9 bases, and 23 bases separated the two germline ends. The CDR3 is 16 residues long. The CDR3 region has the DNA TGCGCCAGCAGCGGCATACCGGGACCAGGGGGGGTTGAGCAGTTCTTC. This gives the protein CASSGIPGPGGVEQFF.

The chain combines TRBV5-4 with TRBJ2-3; D possibly corresponds to TRBD2 (5 bases). Germline CDR1 reads SGHNT; CDR2 reads YYREEE (reference sequence). The CDR3 length is 14 residues. V lost 5 bases, J lost 0 bases, and 10 bases lay in between. The CDR3 is CASRDGVSTDTQYF. CDR3 sequence (DNA): TGTGCCAGCAGGGACGGGGTTAGCACAGATACGCAGTATTTT.

This clone was recorded once. The chain carries TRBV19 and TRBJ2-1; D possibly matches TRBD1 or TRBD2 (5 bases each). There are 14 residues in the CDR3. Looked up from germline, CDR1 is LNHDA and CDR2 is SQIVND (reference sequence). V was clipped by 5 bases and J by 7 bases, with 15 bases between them. CDR3 in DNA: TGTGCCAGTAGTCCAGTCGAGGGGCGTAATGAGCAGTTCTTC. Protein product: CASSPVEGRNEQFF.

This clone was seen more than once but under ten times. The V gene is TRBV16, the J gene TRBJ1-2; 7 bases agree with TRBD1. Trimming at V came to 0 bases and at J to 5 bases, leaving 3 bases not matched to a gene. Germline V gives CDR1 KGHSY, CDR2 FQNENV. The CDR3 sequence is 14 residues long. CDR3 nucleotide sequence: TGTGCCAGCAGCCAATCGTCACAGGGGTATGGCTACACCTTC. Its translation: CASSQSSQGYGYTF. Variable domain in full (rest from reference TRBV16 and TRBJ1-2): GEEVAQTPKHLVRGEGQKAKLYCAPIKGHSYVFWYQQVLKNEFKFLISFQNENVFDETGMPKERFSAKCLPNSPCSLEIQATKLEDSAVYFCASSQSSQGYGYTFGSGTRLTVV.

This clone appeared once. The chain links TRBV4-1 to TRBJ1-4, with no clear D. From germline, CDR1 is MGHRA and CDR2 YSYEKL. The CDR3 length is 15 residues. Trimming removed 4 bases at V and 0 bases at J, with 9 bases between. This chain's CDR3 is CASSPEGATNEKLFF. The CDR3 coding sequence is TGCGCCAGCAGCCCGGAAGGAGCAACTAATGAAAAACTGTTTTTT.

The J gene is TRBJ2-7, the V gene TRBV7-9, with D perhaps TRBD1 (6 bases). Germline CDR1 SEHNR, CDR2 FQNEAQ (reference sequence). This CDR3 is 15 amino acids long. V dropped 5 bases and J dropped 1 base, with 15 bases sitting between them. The CDR3 coding sequence is TGTGCCAGCAGCGCCTCCGGGCAGGGGTCCTACGAGCAGTACTTC. Protein: CASSASGQGSYEQYF. The variable domain in full, completed from reference TRBV7-9 and TRBJ2-7, reads DTGVSQNPRHKITKRGQNVTFRCDPISEHNRLYWYRQTLGQGPEFLTYFQNEAQLEKSRLLSDRFSAERPKGSFSTLEIQRTEQGDSAMYLCASSASGQGSYEQYFGPGTRLTVT.

The chain is built from TRBV6-5 and TRBJ1-6; a weak D match, TRBD1 (6 bases). This CDR3 is built from 14 residues. Germline values: CDR1 MNHEY, CDR2 SVGAGI. V lost 6 bases, J lost 7 bases, and 13 bases lay in between. The CDR3 region has the DNA TGTGCCAGCAGGGCAGAGGGGGGGAATTCACCCCTCCACTTT. Protein sequence: CASRAEGGNSPLHF.

The chain carries TRBV7-9 and TRBJ1-6, with D possibly TRBD1 on 6 matching bases. Trimming shortened V by 8 bases and J by 12 bases, and 17 bases separated the two germline ends. This CDR3 has 13 amino acids. Germline CDR1 is SEHNR and CDR2 is FQNEAQ (reference sequence). CDR3 region: CASRSRDIGPLHF. DNA of the CDR3: TGTGCCAGCCGATCACGGGACATTGGACCCCTCCACTTT.